What follows is one TCR beta chain and its context. No cognate antigen has been identified for it. Within one base of it there is no much larger clone, and no base qualities were kept. From a lookup of the germline V gene, CDR1 and CDR2 are SGHRS and YFSETQ. At the junction V is shortened by 3 bases and J by 3 bases; bases outside the gene matches: 6. Its CDR3 holds 14 amino acids, cysteine through phenylalanine. Left in the record is the CDR3 DNA by itself, 42 bases read in frame from the first base. The data derive from a study of blood T cell repertoires in COVID-19 (TCRdb year 2020). For the wider study: The collaborator samples originated in the United States, Italy and Spain and spanned the acute and convalescent phases of COVID-19. The prospective study material was composed of cDNA or gDNA derived from T cells, B-cell-depleted T cells, or PBMCs. Deeply sampled blood TCRbeta repertoires from subjects exposed to, actively infected with, or recovered from COVID-19 were included in the dataset. The repertoires were made available in a free public database intended to serve as a resource for research on the immune response to SARS-CoV-2. Samples were obtained from the ongoing ImmuneRACE study (first 160 participants) and from roughly 1,300 subjects provided by 6 global collaborators. The sample metadata nearly always contained a de-identified subject ID, COVID-19 status, age in years and sex. Where HLA class I and class II types were available, the types were taken from metadata supplied by the sample provider, not from assay-based typing.

The immunoSEQ Assay, a bias-controlled multiplex PCR, was used to amplify TCRbeta CDR3 regions from genomic DNA. In the source study's methods: Nucleated cell counts per sample were estimated from amplification of reference gene primers within the assay. To quantify the absolute abundance of each unique TCRbeta CDR3 rearrangement, sequence reads were collapsed and filtered. Productive Simpson clonality was computed per sample as the square root of Simpson's diversity index over productive rearrangements. TCRdb took this table from immuneACCESS and kept in-frame rearrangements with V and J called. Such tables lack part of the clones; where checked against another copy, unresolved V genes explain under half of the gap, and the rest is unexplained. The DNA gave D and trimming, while V, J and clone size come from that table. The sample records about 150,000 clones, roughly 84% of which are singletons. Jointly, the top ten make up approximately 0.6% of the sample.

Overall study results and their limits: How much clinical and demographic metadata was included differed by source and by participant, and the metadata was provided uncurated.

In Seattle, one collaborating source enrolled patients while the infection was active and tracked those patients longitudinally over the course of disease. Each collaborating institution followed its own protocols to collect whole blood in K2EDTA tubes. For TCRbeta analysis, collaborators shipped samples in one of three forms: frozen whole blood, isolated PBMCs, or DNA extracted from either of those sample types. The receptor's source is a man aged 55 to 70 with COVID-19, enrolled during active disease. The sample taken for sequencing was peripheral blood. The sequence joins TRBV5-1 to TRBJ2-7; 7 junctional bases match TRBD1. This receptor carries the CDR3 CASSSGQTGYEQYF. The DNA sequence reads TGCGCCAGCAGCTCGGGACAGACGGGCTACGAGCAGTACTTC. Here the CDR3 is joined to the reference TRBV5-1 and TRBJ2-7 genes, and the full variable domain is: KAGVTQTPRYLIKTRGQQVTLSCSPISGHRSVSWYQQTPGQGLQFLFEYFSETQRNKGNFPGRFSGRQFSNSRSEMNVSTLELGDSALYLCASSSGQTGYEQYFGPGTRLTVT.